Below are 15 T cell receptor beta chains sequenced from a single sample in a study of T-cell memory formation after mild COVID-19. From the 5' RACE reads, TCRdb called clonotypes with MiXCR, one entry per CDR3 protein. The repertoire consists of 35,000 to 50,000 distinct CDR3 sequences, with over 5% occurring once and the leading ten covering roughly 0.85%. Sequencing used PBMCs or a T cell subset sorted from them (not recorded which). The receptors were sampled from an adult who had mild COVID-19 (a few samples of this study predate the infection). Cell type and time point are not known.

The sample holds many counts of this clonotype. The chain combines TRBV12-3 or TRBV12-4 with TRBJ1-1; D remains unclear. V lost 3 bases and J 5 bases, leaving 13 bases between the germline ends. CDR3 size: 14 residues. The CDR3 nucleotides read TGTGCCAGCAGTTTGGAGGGCCAGAGGACTGAAGCTTTCTTT. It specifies CASSLEGQRTEAFF.

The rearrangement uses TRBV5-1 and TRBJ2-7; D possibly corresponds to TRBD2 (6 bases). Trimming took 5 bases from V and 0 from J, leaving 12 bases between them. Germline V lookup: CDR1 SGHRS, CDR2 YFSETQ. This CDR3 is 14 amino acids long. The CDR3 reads CASSELAYSYEQYF. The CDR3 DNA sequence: TGCGCCAGCAGTGAACTAGCCTACTCCTACGAGCAGTACTTC.

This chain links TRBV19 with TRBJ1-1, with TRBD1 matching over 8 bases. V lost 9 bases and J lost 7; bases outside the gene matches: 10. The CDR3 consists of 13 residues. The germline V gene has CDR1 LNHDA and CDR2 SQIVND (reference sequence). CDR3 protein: CASGRTGKSEAFF. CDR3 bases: TGTGCCAGCGGGAGGACAGGGAAGAGTGAAGCTTTCTTT.

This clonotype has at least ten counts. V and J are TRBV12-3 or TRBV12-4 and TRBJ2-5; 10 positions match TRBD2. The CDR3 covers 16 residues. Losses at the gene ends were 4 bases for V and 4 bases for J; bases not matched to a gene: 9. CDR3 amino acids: CASSSKRAGGRETQYF. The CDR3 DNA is TGTGCCAGCAGTTCCAAGAGAGCGGGAGGGAGAGAGACCCAGTACTTC.

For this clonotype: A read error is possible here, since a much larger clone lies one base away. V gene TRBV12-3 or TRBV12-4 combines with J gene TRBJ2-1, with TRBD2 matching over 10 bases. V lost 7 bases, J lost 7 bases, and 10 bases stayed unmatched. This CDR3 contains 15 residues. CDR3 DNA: TGTGCCAGCACCCAACGAGCGGGGGGGGTAAATGAGCAGTTCTTC. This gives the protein CASTQRAGGVNEQFF.

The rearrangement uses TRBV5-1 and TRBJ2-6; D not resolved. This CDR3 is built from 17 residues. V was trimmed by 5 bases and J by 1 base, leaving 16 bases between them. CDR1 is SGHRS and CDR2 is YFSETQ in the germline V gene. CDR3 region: CASSVPTQLSGANVLTF. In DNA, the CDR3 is TGCGCCAGCAGTGTCCCGACCCAGCTATCTGGGGCCAACGTCCTGACTTTC.

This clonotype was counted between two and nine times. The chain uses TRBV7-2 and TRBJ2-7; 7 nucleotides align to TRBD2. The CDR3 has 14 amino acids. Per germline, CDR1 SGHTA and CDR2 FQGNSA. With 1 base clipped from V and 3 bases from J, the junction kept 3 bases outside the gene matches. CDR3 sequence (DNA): TGTGCCAGCAGCTTAGGGGGAGGGTTCTACGAGCAGTACTTC. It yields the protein CASSLGGGFYEQYF.

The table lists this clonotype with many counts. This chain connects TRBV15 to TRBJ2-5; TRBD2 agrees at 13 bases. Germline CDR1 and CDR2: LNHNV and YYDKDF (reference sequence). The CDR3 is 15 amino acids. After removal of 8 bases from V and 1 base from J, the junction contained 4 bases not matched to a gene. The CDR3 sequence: CATRLAGGLQETQYF. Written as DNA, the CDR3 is TGTGCCACCCGACTAGCGGGGGGTCTCCAAGAGACCCAGTACTTC.

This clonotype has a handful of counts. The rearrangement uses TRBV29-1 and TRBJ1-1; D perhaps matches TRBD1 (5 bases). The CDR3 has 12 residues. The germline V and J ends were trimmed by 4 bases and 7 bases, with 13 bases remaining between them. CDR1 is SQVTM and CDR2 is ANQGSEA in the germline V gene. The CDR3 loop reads CSVVRDSGEAFF. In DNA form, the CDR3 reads TGCAGCGTTGTTAGGGACTCTGGTGAAGCTTTCTTT.

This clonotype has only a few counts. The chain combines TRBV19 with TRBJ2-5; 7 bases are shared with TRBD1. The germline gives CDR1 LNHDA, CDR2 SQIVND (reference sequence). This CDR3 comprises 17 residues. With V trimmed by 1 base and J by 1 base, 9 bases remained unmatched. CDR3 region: CASSIGRQGTLQETQYF. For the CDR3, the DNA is TGTGCCAGTAGTATAGGGAGACAGGGTACCCTCCAAGAGACCCAGTACTTC.

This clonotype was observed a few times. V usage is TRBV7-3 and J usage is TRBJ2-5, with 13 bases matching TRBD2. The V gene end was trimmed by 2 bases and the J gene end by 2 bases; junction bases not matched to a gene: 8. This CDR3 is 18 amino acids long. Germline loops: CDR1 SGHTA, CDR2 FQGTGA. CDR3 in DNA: TGTGCCAGCAGCTTAGGTCTACTAGCGGGAGGGGGGCAAGAGACCCAGTACTTC. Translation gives CASSLGLLAGGGQETQYF.

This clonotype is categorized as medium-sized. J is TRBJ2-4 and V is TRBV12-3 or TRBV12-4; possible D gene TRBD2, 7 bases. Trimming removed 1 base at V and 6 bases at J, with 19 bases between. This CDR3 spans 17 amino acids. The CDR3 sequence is CASSLEGGTLGRNIQYF. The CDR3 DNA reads TGTGCCAGCAGTTTAGAGGGGGGGACCCTTGGGAGAAACATTCAGTACTTC.

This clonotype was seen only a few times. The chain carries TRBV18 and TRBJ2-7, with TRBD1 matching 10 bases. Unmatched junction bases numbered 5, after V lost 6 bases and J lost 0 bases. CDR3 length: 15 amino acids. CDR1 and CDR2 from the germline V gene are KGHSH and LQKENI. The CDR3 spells CASSPGTGASYEQYF. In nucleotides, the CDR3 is TGTGCCAGCTCCCCGGGGACAGGGGCCTCCTACGAGCAGTACTTC.

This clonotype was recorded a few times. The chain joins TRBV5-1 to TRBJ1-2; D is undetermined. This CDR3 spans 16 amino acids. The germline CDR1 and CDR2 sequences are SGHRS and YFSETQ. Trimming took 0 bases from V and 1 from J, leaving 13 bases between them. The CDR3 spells CASSLGTERGNYGYTF. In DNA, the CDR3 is TGCGCCAGCAGCTTGGGTACCGAGCGGGGTAACTATGGCTACACCTTC.

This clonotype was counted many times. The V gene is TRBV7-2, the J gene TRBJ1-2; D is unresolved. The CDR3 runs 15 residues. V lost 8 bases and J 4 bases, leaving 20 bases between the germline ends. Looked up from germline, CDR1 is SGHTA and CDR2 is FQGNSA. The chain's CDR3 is CASSGAATAGYGYTF. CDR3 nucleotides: TGTGCCAGCTCAGGCGCGGCAACGGCGGGCTATGGCTACACCTTC.